This T cell receptor (beta chain) is from a study of technical replicates of blood from a handful of donors. This CDR3 spans 16 amino acids. The germline gives CDR1 MGHRA, CDR2 YSYEKL. The J segment lost 4 bases and the V segment lost 4 bases, leaving 9 bases of the junction unmatched. Sequencing used immunoSEQ multiplex PCR; TCRdb keeps in-frame clones, though not all of them. The sample contains 75,000 to 95,000 clones, about nine tenths of which appear only once. Material for sequencing was T cells isolated from PBMCs. This chain uses TRBV4-1 with TRBJ1-5; 8 positions match TRBD1. The TCR was taken from a human donor in good health. The DNA for the CDR3 is TGCGCCAGCAGCCGATACACACAGGGGGATAATCAGCCCCAGCATTTT. Protein sequence: CASSRYTQGDNQPQHF.